These T cell receptor beta chains were read from a single sample in a study of blood T cell repertoires in COVID-19. Sequencing was performed with immunoSEQ multiplex PCR; in TCRdb, only in-frame clones are kept and a portion is missing. The table has 140,000 to 150,000 clones, approximately 81% seen once. Sequences were obtained from peripheral blood. The receptors were gathered from a human donor with acute or convalescent COVID-19. The donor label of this sample is uncertain. CDR3s include the opening cysteine and the closing phenylalanine or tryptophan. D genes are given only for firm matches. Only part of the rows carry a size: once, few, many, or a class if the clone is expanded.

size	D	V	J	DNA	CDR3
.	TRBD1	TRBV11-3	TRBJ2-5	TGTGCCAGCAGCTTGGGGACAGGGGGGGAGACCCAGTACTTC	CASSLGTGGETQYF
.	.	TRBV29-1	TRBJ1-2	TGCAGCGTTCGGGGGGAAGGCTATGGCTACACCTTC	CSVRGEGYGYTF
few	TRBD1	TRBV27	TRBJ1-1	TGTGCCAGTACTCCCGCCGGGACAGGGGAGGTGAACACTGAAGCTTTCTTT	CASTPAGTGEVNTEAFF
once	TRBD2	TRBV9	TRBJ2-3	TGTGCCAGCAGCAATACTAGCGGGGGAGGAGATACGCAGTATTTT	CASSNTSGGGDTQYF
.	.	TRBV6-1	TRBJ1-2	TGTGCCAGCAGTGAAATCGTTAGGCAGGGTTCCTATGGCTACACCTTC	CASSEIVRQGSYGYTF
.	.	TRBV6-1	TRBJ1-2	TGTGCCAGCAGTGAATCCCAGGAAAAATATGGCTACACCTTC	CASSESQEKYGYTF
.	.	TRBV18	TRBJ2-3	TGTGCCAGCTCACCACCAATAGCGGCAGATACGCAGTATTTT	CASSPPIAADTQYF
.	.	TRBV3-1/TRBV3-2	TRBJ1-5	TGTGCCAGCAGCCAAGGGGCCCGAACCCAGCATTTT	CASSQGARTQHF
.	.	TRBV3-1/TRBV3-2	TRBJ2-5	TGTGCCAGCAGCCAAGAAGGACAACTTGGTCAAGAGACCCAGTACTTC	CASSQEGQLGQETQYF
.	.	TRBV7-9	TRBJ2-1	TGTGCCAGCAGCCCACACCCGTCCCAGACCTACAATGAGCAGTTCTTC	CASSPHPSQTYNEQFF
.	TRBD1	TRBV5-1	TRBJ1-1	TGCGCCAGCAGCGCGGGACAGCCTAACACTGAAGCTTTCTTT	CASSAGQPNTEAFF
.	TRBD2	TRBV5-4	TRBJ2-1	TGTGCCAGCAGCTTGCCCATAATCCCGGGGGGGAACAATGAGCAGTTCTTC	CASSLPIIPGGNNEQFF
.	.	TRBV5-6	TRBJ1-2	TGTGCCAGCATGGGGGGTCACTATGGCTACACCTTC	CASMGGHYGYTF
.	TRBD1	TRBV19	TRBJ1-2	TGTGCCAGTAGTAGAGTGGGGGACAGGGGTGGCTACACCTTC	CASSRVGDRGGYTF
few	.	TRBV11-2	TRBJ1-6	TGTGCCAGCAGCTTAGATCAGGGCAATTCACCCCTCCACTTT	CASSLDQGNSPLHF
once	TRBD2	TRBV7-3	TRBJ2-2	TGTGCCAGCAGCTTCGGGACTAAGAACACCGGGGAGCTGTTTTTT	CASSFGTKNTGELFF
.	.	TRBV27	TRBJ2-1	TGTGCCAGCAGTTCCCCCGGCTTTGCGATAGCCCCTTTTGATGAGCAGTTCTTC	CASSSPGFAIAPFDEQFF
.	TRBD1	TRBV7-9	TRBJ1-1	TGTGCCAGCAGCTTCGTCGGACAGGGCACTGAAGCTTTCTTT	CASSFVGQGTEAFF
.	.	TRBV7-9	TRBJ1-1	TGTGCCAGCAGCGAACGGGGCACTGAAGCTTTCTTT	CASSERGTEAFF